This T cell receptor (beta chain) is drawn from a study of blood T cell repertoires in COVID-19. The overall study: The United States, Italy and Spain supplied acute and convalescent COVID-19 samples.

Trimming shortened V by 8 bases and J by 1 base, and 17 bases separated the two germline ends. The CDR3 spans 15 residues. CDR1 and CDR2 from the germline V gene are LNHDA and SQIVND (reference sequence). The study drew participants aged about 18 to 90 years from roughly 25 US areas. The study assigned cohorts using participant-reported clinical history. Original processing methods: Amplifying reference gene primers gave estimates of nucleated cell counts. Only in-frame clones appear in the TCRdb table, and some are missing; sequencing was by immunoSEQ multiplex PCR. The V and J calls and clone size come from that table; D and trimming were worked out from the DNA. In the table there are a few hundred thousand clones, 90% of which are singletons.

The source of this sequence is a woman in her late teens or twenties with acute COVID-19. The rearrangement uses TRBV19 and TRBJ1-1; a possible D gene is TRBD1 (6 bases). The specimen sequenced was PBMCs or T cells enriched from blood (not recorded which). The CDR3, as DNA: TGTGCCAGTTTCACAGCAGGGGACGGGAACACTGAAGCTTTCTTT. Translating gives CASFTAGDGNTEAFF.